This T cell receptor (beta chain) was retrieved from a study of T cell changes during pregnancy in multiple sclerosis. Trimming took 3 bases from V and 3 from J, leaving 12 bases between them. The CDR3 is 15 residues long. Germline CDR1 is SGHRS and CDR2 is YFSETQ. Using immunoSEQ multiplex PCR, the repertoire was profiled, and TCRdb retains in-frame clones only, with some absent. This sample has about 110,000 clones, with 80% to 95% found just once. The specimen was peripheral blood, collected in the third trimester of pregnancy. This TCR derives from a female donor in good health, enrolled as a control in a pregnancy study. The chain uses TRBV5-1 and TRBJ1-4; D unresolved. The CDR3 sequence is CASSSSGSSNEKLFF. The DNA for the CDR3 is TGCGCCAGCAGCTCCTCCGGGAGTTCTAATGAAAAACTGTTTTTT.